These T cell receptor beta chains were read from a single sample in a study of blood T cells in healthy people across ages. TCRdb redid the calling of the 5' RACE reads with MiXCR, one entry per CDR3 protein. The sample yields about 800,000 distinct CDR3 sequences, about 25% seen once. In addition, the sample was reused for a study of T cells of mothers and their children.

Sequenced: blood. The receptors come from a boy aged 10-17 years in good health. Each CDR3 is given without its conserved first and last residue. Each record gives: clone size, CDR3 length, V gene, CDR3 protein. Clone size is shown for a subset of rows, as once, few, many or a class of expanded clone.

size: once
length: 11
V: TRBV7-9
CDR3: ASSFRNYNEQF

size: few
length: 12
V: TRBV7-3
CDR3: ASSPTGVGYEQY

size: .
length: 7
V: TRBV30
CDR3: AGYSPLH

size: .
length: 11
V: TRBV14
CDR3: ASSQASSGKLF

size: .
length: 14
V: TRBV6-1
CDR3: ASSQAGAGAKNIQY

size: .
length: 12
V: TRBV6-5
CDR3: ASSYSGAGEKLF

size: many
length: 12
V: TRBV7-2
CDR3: ASSLRGPTDTQY

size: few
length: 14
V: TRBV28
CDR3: ASSPYTGAGANVLT

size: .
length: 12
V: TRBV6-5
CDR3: ASSSTQGGPELF

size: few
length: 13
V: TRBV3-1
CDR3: ASSQDTVFPETQY

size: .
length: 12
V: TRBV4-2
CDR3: ATSSGVSYNEQF

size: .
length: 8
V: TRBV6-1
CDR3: ASMRGSQY

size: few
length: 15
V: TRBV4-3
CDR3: ASSRSGAGTVWSPLH

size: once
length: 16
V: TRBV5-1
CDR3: ASSFKAGQGLTNTEAF

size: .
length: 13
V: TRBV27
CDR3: ASSLEIAESNEQF

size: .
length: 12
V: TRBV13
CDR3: ASSASGGNYEQY

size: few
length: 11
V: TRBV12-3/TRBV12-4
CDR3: ASSFFQSYEQY

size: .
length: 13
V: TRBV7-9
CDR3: ASMSGKGAKNIQY

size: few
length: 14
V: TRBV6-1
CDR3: ASSGQTIIAKNIQY

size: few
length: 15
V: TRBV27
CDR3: ASSTRTSDTLTDTQY

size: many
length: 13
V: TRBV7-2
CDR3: ASSLGGGTNEKLF

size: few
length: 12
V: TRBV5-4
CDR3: ASSLSRDRNEQF

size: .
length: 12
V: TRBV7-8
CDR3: ASSNGQQANVLT

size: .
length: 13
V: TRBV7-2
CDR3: ASSRVGSGSDEQF

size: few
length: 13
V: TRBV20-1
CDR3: SARAPGAMGYEQF

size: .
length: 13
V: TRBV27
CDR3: ASSFEGRLTSPLH

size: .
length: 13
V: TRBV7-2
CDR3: TSSLRRTGGYEQY

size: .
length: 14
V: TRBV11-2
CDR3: ASSDQGLRSNQPQH

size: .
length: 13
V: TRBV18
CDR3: ASSPDWGPNEKLF

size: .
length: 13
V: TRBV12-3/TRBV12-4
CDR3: ASSSGTHLGSEHF

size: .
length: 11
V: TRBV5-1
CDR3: ASSLEDSWGYT

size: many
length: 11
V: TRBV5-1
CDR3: ASSLAGDTEAF

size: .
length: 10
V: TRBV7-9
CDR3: ASSLSQDQQY

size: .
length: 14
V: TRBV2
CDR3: ASSGLAGSSYNEQF

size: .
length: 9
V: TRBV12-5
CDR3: ASGWGYEQF

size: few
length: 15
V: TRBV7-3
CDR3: ASSLAADGMAAGELF

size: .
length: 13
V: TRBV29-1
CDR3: SVGRDRGRLDTQY

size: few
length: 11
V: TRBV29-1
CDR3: SARRADNEKLF

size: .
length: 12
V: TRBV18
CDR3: ASSSSGEYNEQF

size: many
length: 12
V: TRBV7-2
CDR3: ASSSSGGGDTQY

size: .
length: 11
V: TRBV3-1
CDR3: ASSSGGPYEQF

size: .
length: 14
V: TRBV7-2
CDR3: ASSLARRAWGKTQY

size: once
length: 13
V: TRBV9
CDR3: ASSEGATVSYEQY

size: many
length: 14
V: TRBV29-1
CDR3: SVVVAGTGRTGELF

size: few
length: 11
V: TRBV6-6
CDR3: ASTKKTGYEQY

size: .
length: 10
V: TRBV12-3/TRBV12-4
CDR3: ASSFIAGTQF

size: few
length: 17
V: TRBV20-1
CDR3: SARVLPGLAGVSSYEQY

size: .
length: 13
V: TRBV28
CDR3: ASSPRMNSNQPQH

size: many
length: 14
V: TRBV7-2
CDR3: ASSFGGAGGGYEQY

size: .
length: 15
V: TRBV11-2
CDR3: ASSLSGDQFFNSPLH

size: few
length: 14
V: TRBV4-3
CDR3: ASSQDGRTGVKTQY

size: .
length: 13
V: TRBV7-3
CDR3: ASSPGLAAQETQY

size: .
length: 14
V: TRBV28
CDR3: ASSVGGREGIYEQY

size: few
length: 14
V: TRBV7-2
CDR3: ASSSNIGGGTYEQY